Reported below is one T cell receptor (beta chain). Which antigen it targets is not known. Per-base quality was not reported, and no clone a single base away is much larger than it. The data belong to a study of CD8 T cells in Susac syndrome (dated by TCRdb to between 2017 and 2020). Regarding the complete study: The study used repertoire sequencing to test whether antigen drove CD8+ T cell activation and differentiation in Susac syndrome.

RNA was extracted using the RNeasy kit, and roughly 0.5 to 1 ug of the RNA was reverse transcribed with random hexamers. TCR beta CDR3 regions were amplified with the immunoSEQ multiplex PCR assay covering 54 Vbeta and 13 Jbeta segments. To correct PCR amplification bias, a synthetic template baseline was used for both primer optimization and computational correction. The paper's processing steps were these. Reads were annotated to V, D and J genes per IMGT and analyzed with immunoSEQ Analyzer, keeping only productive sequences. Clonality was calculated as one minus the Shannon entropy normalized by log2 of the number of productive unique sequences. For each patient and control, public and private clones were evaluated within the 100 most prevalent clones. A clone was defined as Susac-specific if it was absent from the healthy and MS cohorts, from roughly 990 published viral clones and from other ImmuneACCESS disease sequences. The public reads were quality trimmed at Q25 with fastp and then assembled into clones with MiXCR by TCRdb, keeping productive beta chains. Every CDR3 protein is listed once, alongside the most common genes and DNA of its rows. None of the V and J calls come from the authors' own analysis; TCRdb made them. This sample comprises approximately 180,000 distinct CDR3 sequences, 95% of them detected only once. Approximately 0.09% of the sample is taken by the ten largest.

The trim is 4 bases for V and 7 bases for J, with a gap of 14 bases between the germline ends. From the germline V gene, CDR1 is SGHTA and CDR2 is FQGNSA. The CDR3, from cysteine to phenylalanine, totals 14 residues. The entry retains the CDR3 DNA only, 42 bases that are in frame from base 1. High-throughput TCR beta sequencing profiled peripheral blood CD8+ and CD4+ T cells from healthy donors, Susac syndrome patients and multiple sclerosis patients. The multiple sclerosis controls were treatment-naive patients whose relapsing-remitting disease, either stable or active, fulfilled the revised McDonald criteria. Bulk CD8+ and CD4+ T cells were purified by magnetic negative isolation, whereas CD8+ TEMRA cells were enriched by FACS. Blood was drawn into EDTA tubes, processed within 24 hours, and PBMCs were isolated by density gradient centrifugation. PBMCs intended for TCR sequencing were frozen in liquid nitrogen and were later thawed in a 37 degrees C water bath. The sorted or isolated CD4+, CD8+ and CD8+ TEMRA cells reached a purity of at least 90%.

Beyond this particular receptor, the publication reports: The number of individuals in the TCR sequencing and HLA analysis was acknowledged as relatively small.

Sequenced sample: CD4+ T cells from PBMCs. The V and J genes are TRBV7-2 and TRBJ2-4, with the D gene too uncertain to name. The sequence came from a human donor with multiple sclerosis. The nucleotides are TGTGCCAGCAGCTACCCCGGCCGGATGAACATTCAGTACTTC. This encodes CASSYPGRMNIQYF. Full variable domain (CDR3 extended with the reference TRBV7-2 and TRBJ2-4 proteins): GAGVSQSPSNKVTEKGKDVELRCDPISGHTALYWYRQSLGQGLEFLIYFQGNSAPDKSGLPSDRFSAERTGGSVSTLTIQRTQQEDSAVYLCASSYPGRMNIQYFGAGTRLSVL.